Listed here is a single TCR beta chain. Method: immunoSEQ multiplex PCR; TCRdb's copy keeps in-frame clones and lacks some. The table lists tens of thousands of clones, approximately 90% of them singletons, with approximately 0.94% in the top ten. The sample comes from a study of OX40 agonist ivuxolimab in advanced cancers. Study background: As their treatment, patients were administered ivuxolimab, an agonistic anti-OX40 (CD134) antibody. The dose-escalation cohort had hepatocellular carcinoma, melanoma, renal cell or head and neck cancer. The group had a mean age of around 60 years, ranged from roughly 23 to 85, and was 82.7% male. Each patient was given ivuxolimab into a vein every 2 weeks, at 0.01 to 10 mg/kg.

The V gene end was trimmed by 1 base and the J gene end by 5 bases; junction bases not matched to a gene: 4. CDR1 SGHTA and CDR2 FQGNSA come from the germline V gene. This CDR3 has 15 amino acids. This sequence originates from an adult with an advanced solid tumor such as melanoma, head and neck, liver or kidney cancer. The V and J genes are TRBV7-2 and TRBJ2-1; 8 nucleotides agree with TRBD2. Here the sequenced sample was CD4+ or CD8+ T cells sorted from blood, taken in a trial of the OX40 agonist ivuxolimab. The DNA of the CDR3 is TGTGCCAGCAGCTTAGTAGCGGGGTTCGACAATGAGCAGTTCTTC. Protein: CASSLVAGFDNEQFF. Using reference TRBV7-2 and TRBJ2-1 for the parts outside the CDR3, the full variable domain is GAGVSQSPSNKVTEKGKDVELRCDPISGHTALYWYRQSLGQGLEFLIYFQGNSAPDKSGLPSDRFSAERTGGSVSTLTIQRTQQEDSAVYLCASSLVAGFDNEQFFGPGTRLTVL.